This is a list of T cell receptor beta chains from one sample in a study of blood T cell repertoires in COVID-19. The repertoire was sequenced with immunoSEQ multiplex PCR; TCRdb's copy has only in-frame clones and lacks some. The data contain about 260,000 clones, 80% to 90% of them singletons. Sequences were obtained from peripheral blood. These receptors all stem from a woman aged 40 to 50 who had recovered from COVID-19. Each CDR3 is given with its conserved first and last residue. Each record gives: V gene, clone size, D gene, J gene, CDR3 protein, CDR3 DNA. A D gene is named only where the DNA matches it firmly. Only some rows state a clone size, as once, few, many or a class for expanded clones.

>TRBV2|.|.|TRBJ2-5
CASSENRDGTQYF
TGTGCCAGCAGTGAAAACAGGGACGGGACCCAGTACTTC
>TRBV5-1|.|TRBD1|TRBJ2-3
CASSLRGQGGSTDTQYF
TGCGCCAGCAGCTTGCGGGGACAGGGTGGGAGCACAGATACGCAGTATTTT
>TRBV6-6|.|.|TRBJ2-7
CASSYGGALVDEQYF
TGTGCCAGCAGTTACGGGGGGGCTTTAGTCGACGAGCAGTACTTC
>TRBV7-2|.|TRBD2|TRBJ2-1
CASSLELAEFNEQFF
TGTGCCAGCAGCTTAGAACTAGCGGAGTTCAATGAGCAGTTCTTC
>TRBV9|few|.|TRBJ1-2
CASRSPQGRGGGYTF
TGTGCCAGCAGGAGCCCTCAGGGAAGGGGGGGAGGCTACACCTTC
>TRBV29-1|.|.|TRBJ2-7
CSVATGSYEQYF
TGCAGCGTTGCGACAGGCTCCTACGAGCAGTACTTC
>TRBV6-4|.|.|TRBJ2-5
CASSDSCRGAFPQQETQYF
TGTGCCAGCAGTGACTCGTGTCGGGGGGCCTTCCCCCAACAAGAGACCCAGTACTTC
>TRBV5-6|.|TRBD2|TRBJ2-3
CASSFTSGGGTDTQYF
TGTGCCAGCAGCTTTACTAGCGGGGGGGGAACAGATACGCAGTATTTT
>TRBV11-2|.|.|TRBJ2-1
CASSSYWPEATYNEQFF
TGTGCCAGCAGCTCCTATTGGCCCGAGGCCACCTACAATGAGCAGTTCTTC
>TRBV6-1|.|TRBD1|TRBJ1-2
CASSEFGDSLSNYGYTF
TGTGCCAGCAGTGAATTCGGGGACAGCTTATCTAACTATGGCTACACCTTC
>TRBV25-1|once|TRBD2|TRBJ2-3
CASSVVLLAGGRDTQYF
TGTGCCAGCAGTGTTGTCCTTTTAGCGGGGGGGCGAGATACGCAGTATTTT
>TRBV5-4|.|.|TRBJ1-2
CASSLVQGSNYGYTF
TGTGCCAGCAGCTTGGTGCAGGGGAGTAACTATGGCTACACCTTC
>TRBV15|.|.|TRBJ1-5
CATSRDTLGGQPQHF
TGTGCCACCAGCAGAGATACCCTAGGTGGTCAGCCCCAGCATTTT
>TRBV5-1|.|TRBD1|TRBJ1-2
CASSSAGTGIQGYTF
TGCGCCAGCAGCTCCGCCGGGACAGGGATCCAAGGCTACACCTTC
>TRBV6-4|once|.|TRBJ1-2
CASSDSNRGFGYTF
TGTGCCAGCAGTGACTCGAATAGAGGGTTTGGCTACACCTTC
>TRBV4-3|.|TRBD1|TRBJ1-2
CASSQVGQGGPYGYTF
TGCGCCAGCAGCCAAGTGGGACAGGGGGGGCCATATGGCTACACCTTC
>TRBV6-5|.|.|TRBJ1-1
CASSYSRRTEAFF
TGTGCCAGCAGTTACTCAAGGCGGACTGAAGCTTTCTTT
>TRBV29-1|.|TRBD1|TRBJ2-2
CSVESGTGAGELFF
TGCAGCGTTGAGTCAGGGACAGGGGCCGGGGAGCTGTTTTTT
>TRBV2|.|.|TRBJ1-2
CASSFDGDGYTF
TGTGCCAGCAGTTTTGACGGAGATGGCTACACCTTC
>TRBV4-3|.|TRBD1|TRBJ2-7
CASSQWTGTYEQYF
TGCGCCAGCAGCCAATGGACAGGGACCTACGAGCAGTACTTC
>TRBV5-1|.|TRBD1|TRBJ1-1
CASSNADRGSSTEAFF
TGCGCCAGCAGCAATGCCGACAGGGGATCGAGCACTGAAGCTTTCTTT
>TRBV29-1|.|TRBD1|TRBJ2-5
CSVRSTGGVETQYF
TGCAGCGTTCGCAGTACAGGGGGCGTTGAGACCCAGTACTTC
>TRBV18|once|TRBD2|TRBJ2-5
CASSPISPLAGGTYQETQYF
TGTGCCAGCTCACCAATTTCTCCCCTAGCGGGGGGGACGTACCAAGAGACCCAGTACTTC
>TRBV12-3/TRBV12-4|.|.|TRBJ2-7
CASSWDISYEQYF
TGTGCCAGCAGTTGGGACATCTCCTACGAGCAGTACTTC
>TRBV9|.|.|TRBJ2-5
CASSVAYAETQYF
TGTGCCAGCAGCGTAGCCTACGCAGAGACCCAGTACTTC
>TRBV19|few|TRBD2|TRBJ2-2
CASSILGGTPGELFF
TGTGCCAGTAGTATTTTGGGGGGGACCCCCGGGGAGCTGTTTTTT
>TRBV7-9|once|.|TRBJ2-7
CASSLLAYEQYF
TGTGCCAGCAGCTTACTAGCGTACGAGCAGTACTTC
>TRBV7-2|once|TRBD1|TRBJ2-3
CASSLVGGGTGDENTQYF
TGTGCCAGCAGCTTAGTTGGCGGCGGGACAGGGGATGAAAATACGCAGTATTTT
>TRBV18|.|.|TRBJ1-1
CASSPTTQEAEAFF
TGTGCCAGCTCACCCACGACCCAAGAGGCTGAAGCTTTCTTT
>TRBV12-5|.|.|TRBJ1-1
CASGLGTTMNTEAFF
TGTGCTAGTGGTTTGGGGACAACAATGAACACTGAAGCTTTCTTT
>TRBV9|.|.|TRBJ2-7
CASSVEDRPYEQYF
TGTGCCAGCAGCGTAGAGGACAGACCCTACGAGCAGTACTTC
>TRBV9|.|TRBD1|TRBJ1-2
CASTPRPWRGSSGVWGQGFGGYTF
TGTGCCAGCACCCCGCGGCCTTGGAGGGGCAGTTCTGGGGTGTGGGGACAGGGATTCGGTGGCTACACCTTC
>TRBV27|.|TRBD1|TRBJ1-2
CASSWGQGAPRDGYTF
TGTGCCAGCAGTTGGGGGCAGGGGGCGCCTCGGGATGGCTACACCTTC
>TRBV21-1|few|.|TRBJ2-7
CASSKALGDSFSYEQYF
TGTGCCAGCAGCAAAGCGCTTGGGGACAGTTTCTCCTACGAGCAGTACTTC
>TRBV30|.|.|TRBJ1-1
CALNQGWTEAFF
TGTGCCTTGAATCAGGGGTGGACTGAAGCTTTCTTT
>TRBV27|.|.|TRBJ1-2
CASSWRGGYGYTF
TGTGCCAGCAGTTGGCGAGGGGGATATGGCTACACCTTC
>TRBV9|.|TRBD1|TRBJ2-7
CASSVGQGAREQYF
TGTGCCAGCAGCGTAGGACAGGGGGCACGGGAGCAGTACTTC
>TRBV5-4|.|TRBD2|TRBJ2-3
CASHIGGLARSDTQYF
TGTGCCAGCCACATAGGGGGACTAGCAAGAAGTGACACGCAGTATTTT
>TRBV7-9|.|TRBD1|TRBJ1-6
CASSGGTGHSSYNSPLHF
TGTGCCAGCAGCGGAGGGACAGGCCATAGCTCCTATAATTCACCCCTCCACTTT
>TRBV19|.|.|TRBJ1-2
CASSAAERGYTF
TGTGCCAGTAGTGCGGCAGAAAGGGGCTACACCTTC
>TRBV5-4|.|TRBD1|TRBJ1-4
CASSWRGQMMGEKLFF
TGTGCCAGCAGCTGGAGGGGACAGATGATGGGGGAAAAACTGTTTTTT
>TRBV20-1|.|TRBD2|TRBJ2-7
CSAKTSGEQYF
TGCAGTGCTAAGACTAGCGGCGAGCAGTACTTC
>TRBV10-1|.|.|TRBJ1-1
CASGGRDTEAFF
TGCGCCAGCGGAGGGAGGGACACTGAAGCTTTCTTT